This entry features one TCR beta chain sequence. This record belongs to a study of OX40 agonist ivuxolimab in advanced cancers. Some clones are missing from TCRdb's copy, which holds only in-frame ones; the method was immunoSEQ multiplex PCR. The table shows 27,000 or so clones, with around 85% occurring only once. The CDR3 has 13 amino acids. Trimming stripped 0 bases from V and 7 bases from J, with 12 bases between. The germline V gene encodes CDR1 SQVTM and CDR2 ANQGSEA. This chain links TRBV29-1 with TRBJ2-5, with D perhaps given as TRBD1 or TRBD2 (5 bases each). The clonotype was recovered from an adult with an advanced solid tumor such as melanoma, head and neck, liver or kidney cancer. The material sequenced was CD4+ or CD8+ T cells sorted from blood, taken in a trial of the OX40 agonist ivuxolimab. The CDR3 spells CSVEEGDGGTQYF. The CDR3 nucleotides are TGCAGCGTTGAAGAGGGGGACGGCGGGACCCAGTACTTC.